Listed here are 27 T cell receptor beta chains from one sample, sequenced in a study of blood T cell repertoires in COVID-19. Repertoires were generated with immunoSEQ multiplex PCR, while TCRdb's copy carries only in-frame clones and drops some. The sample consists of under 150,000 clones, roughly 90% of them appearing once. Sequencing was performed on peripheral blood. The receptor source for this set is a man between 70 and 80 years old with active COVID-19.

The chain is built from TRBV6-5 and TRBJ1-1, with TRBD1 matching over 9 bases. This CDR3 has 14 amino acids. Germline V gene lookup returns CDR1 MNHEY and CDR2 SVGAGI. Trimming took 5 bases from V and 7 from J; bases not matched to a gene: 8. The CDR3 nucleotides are TGTGCCAGCAGTCGTGGACAGGGGAGGAATGAAGCTTTCTTT. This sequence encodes CASSRGQGRNEAFF.

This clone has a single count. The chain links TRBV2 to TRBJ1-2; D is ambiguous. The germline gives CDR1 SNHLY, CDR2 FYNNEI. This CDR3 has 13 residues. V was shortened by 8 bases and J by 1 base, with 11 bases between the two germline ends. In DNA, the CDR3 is TGTGCCAGCGATACCGGACTTAACTATGGCTACACCTTC. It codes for CASDTGLNYGYTF.

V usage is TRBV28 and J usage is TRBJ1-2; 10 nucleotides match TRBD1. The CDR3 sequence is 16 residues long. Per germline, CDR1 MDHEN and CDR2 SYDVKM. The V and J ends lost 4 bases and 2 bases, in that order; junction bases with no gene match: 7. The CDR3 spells CASSSPTGGANYGYTF. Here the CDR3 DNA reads TGTGCCAGCAGTTCTCCGACAGGGGGCGCCAACTATGGCTACACCTTC.

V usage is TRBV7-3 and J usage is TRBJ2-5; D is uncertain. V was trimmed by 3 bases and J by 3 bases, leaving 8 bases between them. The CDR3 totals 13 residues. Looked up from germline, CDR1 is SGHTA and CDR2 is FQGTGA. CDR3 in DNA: TGTGCCAGCAGCTTCGGCGGAAAAGAGACCCAGTACTTC. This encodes CASSFGGKETQYF.

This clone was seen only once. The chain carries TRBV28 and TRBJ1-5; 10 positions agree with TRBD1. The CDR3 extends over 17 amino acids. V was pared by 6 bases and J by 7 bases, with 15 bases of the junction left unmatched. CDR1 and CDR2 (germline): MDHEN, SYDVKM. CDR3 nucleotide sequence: TGTGCCAGCAGGCGCCGTGGGACAGGGGTCCACAACCAGCCCCAGCATTTT. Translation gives CASRRRGTGVHNQPQHF.

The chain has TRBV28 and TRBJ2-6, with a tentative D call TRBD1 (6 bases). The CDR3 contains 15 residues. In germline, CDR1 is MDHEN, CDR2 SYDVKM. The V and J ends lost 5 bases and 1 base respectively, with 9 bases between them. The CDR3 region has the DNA TGTGCCAGCAGTCAAGGACAGTCTGGGGCCAACGTCCTGACTTTC. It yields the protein CASSQGQSGANVLTF.

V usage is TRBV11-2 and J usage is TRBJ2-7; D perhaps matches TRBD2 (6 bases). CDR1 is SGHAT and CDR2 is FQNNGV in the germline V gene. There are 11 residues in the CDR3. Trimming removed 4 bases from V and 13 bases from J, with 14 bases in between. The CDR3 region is CASSWAGNNYF. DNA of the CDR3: TGTGCCAGCAGCTGGGCGGGGAACAACTACTTC. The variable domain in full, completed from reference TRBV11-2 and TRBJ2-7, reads EAGVAQSPRYKIIEKRQSVAFWCNPISGHATLYWYQQILGQGPKLLIQFQNNGVVDDSQLPKDRFSAERLKGVDSTLKIQPAKLEDSAVYLCASSWAGNNYFGPGTRLTVT.

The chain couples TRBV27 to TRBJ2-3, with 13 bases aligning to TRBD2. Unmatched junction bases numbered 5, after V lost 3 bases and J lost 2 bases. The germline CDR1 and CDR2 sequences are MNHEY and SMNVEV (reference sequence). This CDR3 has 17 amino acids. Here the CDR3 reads CASSFRTSGSTTDTQYF. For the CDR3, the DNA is TGTGCCAGCAGTTTTCGGACTAGCGGGAGCACCACAGATACGCAGTATTTT.

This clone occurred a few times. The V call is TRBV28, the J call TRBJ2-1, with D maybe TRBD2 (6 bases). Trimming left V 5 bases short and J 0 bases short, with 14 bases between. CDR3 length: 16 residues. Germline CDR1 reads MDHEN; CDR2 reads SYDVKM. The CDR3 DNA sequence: TGTGCCAGCAGTCGGACCCCCGGGAGCTCCTACAATGAGCAGTTCTTC. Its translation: CASSRTPGSSYNEQFF.

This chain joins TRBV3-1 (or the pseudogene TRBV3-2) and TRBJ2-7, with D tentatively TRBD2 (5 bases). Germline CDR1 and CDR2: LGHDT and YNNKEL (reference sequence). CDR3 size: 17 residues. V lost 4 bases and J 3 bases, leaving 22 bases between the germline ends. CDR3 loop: CASSPSVRPWERYEQYF. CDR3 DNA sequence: TGTGCCAGCAGCCCCAGTGTCAGGCCTTGGGAGCGCTACGAGCAGTACTTC.

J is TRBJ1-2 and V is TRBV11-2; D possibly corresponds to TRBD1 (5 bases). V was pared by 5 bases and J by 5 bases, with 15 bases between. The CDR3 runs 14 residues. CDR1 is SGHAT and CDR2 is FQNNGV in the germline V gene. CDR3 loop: CASSPAGEAYGYTF. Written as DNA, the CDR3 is TGTGCCAGCAGCCCCGCGGGGGAAGCATATGGCTACACCTTC. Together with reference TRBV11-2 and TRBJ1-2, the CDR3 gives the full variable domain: EAGVAQSPRYKIIEKRQSVAFWCNPISGHATLYWYQQILGQGPKLLIQFQNNGVVDDSQLPKDRFSAERLKGVDSTLKIQPAKLEDSAVYLCASSPAGEAYGYTFGSGTRLTVV.

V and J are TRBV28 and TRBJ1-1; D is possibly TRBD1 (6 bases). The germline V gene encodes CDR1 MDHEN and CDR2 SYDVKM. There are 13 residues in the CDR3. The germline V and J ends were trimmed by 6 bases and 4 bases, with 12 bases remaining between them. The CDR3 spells CASSPGQITEAFF. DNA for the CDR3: TGTGCCAGCAGCCCCGGACAGATCACTGAAGCTTTCTTT.

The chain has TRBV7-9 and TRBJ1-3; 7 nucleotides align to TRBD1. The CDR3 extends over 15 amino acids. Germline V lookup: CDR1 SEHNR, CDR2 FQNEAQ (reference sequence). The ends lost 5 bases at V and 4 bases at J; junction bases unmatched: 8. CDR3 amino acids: CASSTSQTGGNTIYF. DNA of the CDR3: TGTGCCAGCAGCACCAGTCAGACAGGGGGAAACACCATATATTTT. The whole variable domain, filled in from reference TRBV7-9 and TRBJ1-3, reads DTGVSQNPRHKITKRGQNVTFRCDPISEHNRLYWYRQTLGQGPEFLTYFQNEAQLEKSRLLSDRFSAERPKGSFSTLEIQRTEQGDSAMYLCASSTSQTGGNTIYFGEGSWLTVV.

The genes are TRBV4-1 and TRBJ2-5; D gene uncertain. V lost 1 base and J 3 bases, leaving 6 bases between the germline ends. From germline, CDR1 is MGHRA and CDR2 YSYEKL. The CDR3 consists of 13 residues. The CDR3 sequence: CASSQGQKETQYF. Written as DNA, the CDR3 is TGCGCCAGCAGCCAAGGGCAGAAAGAGACCCAGTACTTC.

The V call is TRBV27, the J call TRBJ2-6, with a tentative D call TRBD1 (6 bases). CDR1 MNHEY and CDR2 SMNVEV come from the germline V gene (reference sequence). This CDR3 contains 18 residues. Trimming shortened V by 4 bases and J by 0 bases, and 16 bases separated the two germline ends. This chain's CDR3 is CASSSGQTLFSGANVLTF. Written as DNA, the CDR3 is TGTGCCAGCAGTTCCGGACAGACCCTCTTCTCTGGGGCCAACGTCCTGACTTTC.

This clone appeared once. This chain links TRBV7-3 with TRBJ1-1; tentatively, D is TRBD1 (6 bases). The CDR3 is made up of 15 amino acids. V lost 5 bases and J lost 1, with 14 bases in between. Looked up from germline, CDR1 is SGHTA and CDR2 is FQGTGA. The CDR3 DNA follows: TGTGCCAGCAGCCCCCAGGGGCGAGAGAACACTGAAGCTTTCTTT. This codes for CASSPQGRENTEAFF.

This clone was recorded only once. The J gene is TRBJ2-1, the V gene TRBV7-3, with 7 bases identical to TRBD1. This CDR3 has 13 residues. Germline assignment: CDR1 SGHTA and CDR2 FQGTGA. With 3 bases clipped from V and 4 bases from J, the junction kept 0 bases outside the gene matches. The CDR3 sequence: CASSLGQYNEQFF. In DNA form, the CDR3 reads TGTGCCAGCAGCTTGGGACAGTACAATGAGCAGTTCTTC.

CDR3 DNA: TGTGCCAGCACCCCTAGGCTAGCGGGGTTGTATGAGCAGTTCTTC. This sequence encodes CASTPRLAGLYEQFF. This chain uses TRBV6-6 with TRBJ2-1; 9 nucleotides match TRBD2. The J segment lost 8 bases and the V segment lost 7 bases, leaving 12 bases of the junction unmatched. CDR1 and CDR2 (germline): MNHNY, SVGAGI (reference sequence). The CDR3 has 15 residues.

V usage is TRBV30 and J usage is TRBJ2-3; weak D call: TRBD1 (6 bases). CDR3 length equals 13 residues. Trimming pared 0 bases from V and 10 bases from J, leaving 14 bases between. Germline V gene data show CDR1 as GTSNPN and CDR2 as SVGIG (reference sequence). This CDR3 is CAWSVGHPASQYF. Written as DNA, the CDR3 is TGTGCCTGGAGTGTGGGACACCCAGCATCGCAGTATTTT.

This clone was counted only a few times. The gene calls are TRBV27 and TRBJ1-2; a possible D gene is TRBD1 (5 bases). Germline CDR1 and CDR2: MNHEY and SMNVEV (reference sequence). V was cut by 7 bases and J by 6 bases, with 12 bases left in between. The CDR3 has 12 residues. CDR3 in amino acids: CASKRGFDGYTF. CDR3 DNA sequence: TGTGCCAGCAAAAGGGGTTTCGATGGCTACACCTTC.

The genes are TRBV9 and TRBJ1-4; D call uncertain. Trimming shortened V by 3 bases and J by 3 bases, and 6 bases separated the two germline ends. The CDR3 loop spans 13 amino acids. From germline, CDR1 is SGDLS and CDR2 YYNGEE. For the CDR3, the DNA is TGTGCCAGCAGCGCGGGTCCTAATGAAAAACTGTTTTTT. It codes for CASSAGPNEKLFF.

CDR3 bases: TGTGCCTGGAGTGTTACCGGGTGGGACGAGCAGTACTTC. It encodes CAWSVTGWDEQYF. The genes are TRBV30 and TRBJ2-7; D call uncertain. Per the germline V gene, CDR1 is GTSNPN and CDR2 is SVGIG (reference sequence). Trimming stripped 0 bases from V and 5 bases from J, with 11 bases between. The CDR3 contains 13 residues.

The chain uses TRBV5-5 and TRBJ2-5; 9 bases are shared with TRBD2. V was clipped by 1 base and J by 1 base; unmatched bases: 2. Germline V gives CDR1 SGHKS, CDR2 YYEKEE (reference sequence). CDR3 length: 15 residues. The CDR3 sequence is CASSLLAGFQETQYF. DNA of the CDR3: TGTGCCAGCAGCTTGCTAGCGGGATTCCAAGAGACCCAGTACTTC.

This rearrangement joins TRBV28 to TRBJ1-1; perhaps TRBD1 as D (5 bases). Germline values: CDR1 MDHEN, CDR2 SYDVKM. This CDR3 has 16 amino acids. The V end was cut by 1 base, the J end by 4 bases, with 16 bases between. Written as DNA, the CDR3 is TGTGCCAGCAGTTTATATTGGCGGGGGGGGAGCACTGAAGCTTTCTTT. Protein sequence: CASSLYWRGGSTEAFF.

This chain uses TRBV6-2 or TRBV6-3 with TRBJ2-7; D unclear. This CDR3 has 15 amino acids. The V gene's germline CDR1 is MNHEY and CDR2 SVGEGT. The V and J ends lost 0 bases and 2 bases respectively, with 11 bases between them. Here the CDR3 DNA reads TGTGCCAGCAGTTACTCGAATGCGCATACCTACGAGCAGTACTTC. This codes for CASSYSNAHTYEQYF.

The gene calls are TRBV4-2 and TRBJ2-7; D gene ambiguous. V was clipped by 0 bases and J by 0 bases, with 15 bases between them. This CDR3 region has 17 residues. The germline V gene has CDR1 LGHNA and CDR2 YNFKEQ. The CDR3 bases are TGTGCCAGCAGCCAAGATCTACCAGCGCCCAGCTCCTACGAGCAGTACTTC. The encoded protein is CASSQDLPAPSSYEQYF.

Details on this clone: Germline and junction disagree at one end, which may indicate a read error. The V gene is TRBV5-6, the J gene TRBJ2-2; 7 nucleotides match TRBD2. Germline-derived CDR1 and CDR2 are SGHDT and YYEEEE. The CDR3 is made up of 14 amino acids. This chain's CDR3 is CASSLSGGTGELFF. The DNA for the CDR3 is TGTGCCAGTAGCTTATCGGGAGGTACCGGGGAGCTGTTTTTT.